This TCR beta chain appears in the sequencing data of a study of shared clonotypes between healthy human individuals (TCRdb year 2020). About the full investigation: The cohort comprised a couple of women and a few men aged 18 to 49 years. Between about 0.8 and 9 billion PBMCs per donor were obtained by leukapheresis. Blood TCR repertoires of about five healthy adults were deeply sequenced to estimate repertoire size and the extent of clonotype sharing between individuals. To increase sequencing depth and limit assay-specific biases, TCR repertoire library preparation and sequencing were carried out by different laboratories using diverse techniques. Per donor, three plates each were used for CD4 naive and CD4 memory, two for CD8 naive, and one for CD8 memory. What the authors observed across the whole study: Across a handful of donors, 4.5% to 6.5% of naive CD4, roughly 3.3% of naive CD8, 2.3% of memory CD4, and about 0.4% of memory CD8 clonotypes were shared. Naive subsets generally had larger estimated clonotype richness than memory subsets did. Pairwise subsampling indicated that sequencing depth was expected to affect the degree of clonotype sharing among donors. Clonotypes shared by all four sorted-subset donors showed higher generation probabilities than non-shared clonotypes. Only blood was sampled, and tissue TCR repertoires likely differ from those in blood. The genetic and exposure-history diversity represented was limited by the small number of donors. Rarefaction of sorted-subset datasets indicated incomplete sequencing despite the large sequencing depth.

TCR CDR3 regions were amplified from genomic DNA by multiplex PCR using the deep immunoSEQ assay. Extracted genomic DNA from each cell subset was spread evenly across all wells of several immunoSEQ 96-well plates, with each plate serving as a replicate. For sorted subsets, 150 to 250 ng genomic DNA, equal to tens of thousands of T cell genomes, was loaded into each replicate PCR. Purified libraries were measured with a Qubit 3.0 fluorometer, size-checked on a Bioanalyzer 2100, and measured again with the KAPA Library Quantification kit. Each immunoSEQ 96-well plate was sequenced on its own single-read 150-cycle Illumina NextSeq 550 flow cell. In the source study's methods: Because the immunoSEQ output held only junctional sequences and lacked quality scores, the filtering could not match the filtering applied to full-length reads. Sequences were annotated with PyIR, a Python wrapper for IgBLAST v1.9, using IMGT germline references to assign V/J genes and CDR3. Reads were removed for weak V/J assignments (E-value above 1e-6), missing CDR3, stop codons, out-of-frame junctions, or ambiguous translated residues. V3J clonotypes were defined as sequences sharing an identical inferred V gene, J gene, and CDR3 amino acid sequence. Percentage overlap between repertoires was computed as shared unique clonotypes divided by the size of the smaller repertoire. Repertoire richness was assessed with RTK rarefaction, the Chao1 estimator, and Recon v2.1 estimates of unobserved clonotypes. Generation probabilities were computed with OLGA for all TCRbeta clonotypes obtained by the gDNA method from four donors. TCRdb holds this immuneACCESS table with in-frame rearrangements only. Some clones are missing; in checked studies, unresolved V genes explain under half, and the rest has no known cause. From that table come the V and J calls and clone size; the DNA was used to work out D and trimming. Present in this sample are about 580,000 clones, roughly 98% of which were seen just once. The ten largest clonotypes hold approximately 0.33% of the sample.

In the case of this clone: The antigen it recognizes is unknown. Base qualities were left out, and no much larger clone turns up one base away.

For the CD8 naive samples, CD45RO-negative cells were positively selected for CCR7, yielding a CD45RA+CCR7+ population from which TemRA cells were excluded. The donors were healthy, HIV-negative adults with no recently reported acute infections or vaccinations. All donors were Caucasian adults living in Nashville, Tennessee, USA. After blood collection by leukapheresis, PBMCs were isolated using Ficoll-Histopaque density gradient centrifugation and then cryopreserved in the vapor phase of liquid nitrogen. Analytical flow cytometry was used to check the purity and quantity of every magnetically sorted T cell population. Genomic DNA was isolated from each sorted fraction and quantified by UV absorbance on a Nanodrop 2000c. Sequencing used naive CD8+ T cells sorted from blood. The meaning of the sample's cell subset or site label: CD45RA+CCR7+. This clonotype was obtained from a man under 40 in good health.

The sequence in DNA is TGCGCCAGCAGCCACAGACAGGGGTCTGGGCAGCCCCAGCATTTT. It encodes CASSHRQGSGQPQHF. The V and J genes are TRBV4-1 and TRBJ1-5, and TRBD1 matches 8 of the central bases. The CDR3 covers 15 residues, taking in both the cysteine and the phenylalanine. Here the CDR3 DNA is all that survives: 45 bases in frame from base 1. Trimming removed 3 bases from V and 7 bases from J; the gene matches leave 8 bases unexplained. For CDR1 and CDR2, the germline V gene lists MGHRA and YSYEKL.